The 10 T cell receptor beta chains below come from one sample, sequenced in a study of T-cell memory formation after mild COVID-19. MiXCR, run by TCRdb on the 5' RACE reads, gives a single entry per CDR3 protein. Here the sample spans hundreds of thousands of distinct CDR3 sequences, 20% to 30% being singletons. Sequenced: PBMCs or a T cell subset sorted from them (not recorded which). Source of these receptors: an adult woman who had mild COVID-19 (a few samples of this study predate the infection). Cell type and time point are not known.

The table lists this clonotype with a few counts. CDR3 nucleotides: TGTGCCAGCAGCCAAGATTTCGCGAAGGAGACCCAGTACTTC. It encodes CASSQDFAKETQYF. V gene TRBV4-2 combines with J gene TRBJ2-5; no firm D call. The CDR3 runs 14 residues. CDR1 is LGHNA, CDR2 YNFKEQ, per germline. Trimming cost V 0 bases and J 5 bases, with 10 bases left between them.

The V call is TRBV5-1, the J call TRBJ2-7; D is unclear. The germline CDR1 and CDR2 sequences are SGHRS and YFSETQ. CDR3 length equals 12 residues. With 2 bases removed from V and 7 bases from J, the gap between germline ends came to 10 bases. CDR3 residues: CASSLGSGEQYF. CDR3 sequence (DNA): TGCGCCAGCAGCTTAGGTTCTGGGGAGCAGTACTTC. The whole variable domain, remainder taken from reference TRBV5-1 and TRBJ2-7, is KAGVTQTPRYLIKTRGQQVTLSCSPISGHRSVSWYQQTPGQGLQFLFEYFSETQRNKGNFPGRFSGRQFSNSRSEMNVSTLELGDSALYLCASSLGSGEQYFGPGTRLTVT.

This rearrangement joins TRBV29-1 to TRBJ1-1; the D is unclear. Trimming took 7 bases from V and 0 from J, leaving 12 bases between them. CDR3 length: 13 amino acids. The V gene's germline CDR1 is SQVTM and CDR2 ANQGSEA. CDR3 amino acids: CSAAASMNTEAFF. In nucleotides, the CDR3 is TGCAGCGCCGCAGCATCCATGAACACTGAAGCTTTCTTT. The full variable domain, rest sourced from reference TRBV29-1 and TRBJ1-1, is SAVISQKPSRDICQRGTSLTIQCQVDSQVTMMFWYRQQPGQSLTLIATANQGSEATYESGFVIDKFPISRPNLTFSTLTVSNMSPEDSSIYLCSAAASMNTEAFFGQGTRLTVV.

The table lists this clonotype with a few counts. The chain carries TRBV5-6 and TRBJ2-5, with D perhaps TRBD2 (5 bases). V lost 2 bases and J lost 3, with 11 bases in between. In germline, CDR1 is SGHDT, CDR2 YYEEEE. The CDR3 has 14 residues. Here the CDR3 DNA reads TGTGCCAGCAGCTTCCCCCAGGAGGAAGAGACCCAGTACTTC. Translated, it gives CASSFPQEEETQYF.

This clonotype was seen a handful of times. This chain uses TRBV19 with TRBJ1-1; D is ambiguous. The CDR3 runs to 14 residues. Between the trimmed V and J ends, which lost 6 bases and 0 bases, there was a span of 11 bases. Germline loops: CDR1 LNHDA, CDR2 SQIVND (reference sequence). The CDR3 region has the DNA TGTGCCAGTAGCTTGACACGTCTGAACACTGAAGCTTTCTTT. It translates to CASSLTRLNTEAFF. Variable domain in full (rest from reference TRBV19 and TRBJ1-1): DGGITQSPKYLFRKEGQNVTLSCEQNLNHDAMYWYRQDPGQGLRLIYYSQIVNDFQKGDIAEGYSVSREKKESFPLTVTSAQKNPTAFYLCASSLTRLNTEAFFGQGTRLTVV.

This clonotype was observed a few times. The junction does not match germline at one end; this may be a read error. The V and J genes are TRBV7-9 and TRBJ2-7, with a possible D match to TRBD1 (5 bases). This CDR3 contains 12 residues. The germline CDR1 and CDR2 sequences are SEHNR and FQNEAQ (reference sequence). The CDR3 sequence is CASSLGTSQLFF. CDR3 nucleotide sequence: TGTGCCAGCAGCTTAGGGACAAGTCAACTGTTCTTC.

The chain joins TRBV24-1 to TRBJ2-1; D perhaps matches TRBD2 (5 bases). The CDR3 extends over 15 amino acids. CDR1 KGHDR and CDR2 SFDVKD come from the germline V gene. Trimming removed 9 bases at V and 4 bases at J, with 18 bases between. The CDR3 coding sequence is TGTGCCACCGCTAAAACGGTGGGGAGATACAATGAGCAGTTCTTC. This gives the protein CATAKTVGRYNEQFF.

This sequence joins TRBV12-3 or TRBV12-4 and TRBJ2-1; D call uncertain. The CDR3 contains 14 residues. With 6 bases removed from V and 1 base from J, the gap between germline ends came to 10 bases. CDR3 DNA: TGTGCCAGCAGGCCTAGAGAATCCTACAATGAGCAGTTCTTC. Translated: CASRPRESYNEQFF.

The chain links TRBV7-6 to TRBJ2-2, with TRBD2 identical over 8 bases. Germline-derived CDR1 and CDR2 are SGHVS and FNYEAQ. The CDR3 is made up of 15 amino acids. V shed 5 bases, J shed 4 bases, and the junction held 6 bases outside the gene matches. The CDR3 nucleotides are TGTGCCAGCAGCCGCGCGACTAGCGCCACCGGGGAGCTGTTTTTT. This translates into CASSRATSATGELFF.

This clonotype has just a few counts. V and J are TRBV2 and TRBJ1-5; tentatively, D is TRBD1 (5 bases). This CDR3 has 13 amino acids. Trimming pared 10 bases from V and 5 bases from J, leaving 15 bases between. CDR1 SNHLY and CDR2 FYNNEI come from the germline V gene. This chain's CDR3 is CATREATYQPQHF. The CDR3 bases are TGTGCCACCAGGGAGGCTACGTATCAGCCCCAGCATTTT.